This T cell receptor beta chain was captured by sequencing in a study of blood T cell repertoires in COVID-19. Study at large: COVID-19 samples, acute and convalescent, were from the United States, Italy and Spain. T cells, B-cell-depleted T cells, or PBMCs supplied cDNA or gDNA.

How the authors handled the data: Reference gene primer amplification gave nucleated cell count estimates. Clones were sequenced by immunoSEQ multiplex PCR, and TCRdb holds only the in-frame ones, with some missing. V and J calls and clone size are given by that table; D and trimming were obtained from the DNA. Of around 250,000 clones in the sample, roughly 85% were seen once. The TCR comes from a man aged 60-69 years who had recovered from COVID-19. Source material: peripheral blood.

The CDR3: CASSSTGSSYNEQFF. CDR3 bases: TGTGCCAGCAGTTCCACAGGTAGCTCCTACAATGAGCAGTTCTTC. The chain carries TRBV2 and TRBJ2-1; D perhaps matches TRBD1 (5 bases). The CDR3 is 15 amino acids. The V end lost 5 bases, the J end lost 0 bases, and 11 bases lay between the germline ends. CDR1 is SNHLY, CDR2 FYNNEI, per germline.